This T cell receptor beta chain was recorded in a study of OX40 agonist ivuxolimab in advanced cancers. Regarding the study as a whole: Partial responders treated at 0.1-3.0 mg/kg exhibited clonal expansion among the lowest measured.

Peripheral blood came from all dose cohorts at three timepoints. As concerns this clone: The antigen remains undetermined.

Profiled with immunoSEQ multiplex PCR; TCRdb holds only in-frame clones, not every one. The table has some 54,000 clones, around 77% seen once. Germline V CDR1 and CDR2: MDHEN, SYDVKM. There are 14 residues in the CDR3. V lost 1 base and J 2 bases, leaving 9 bases between the germline ends. The J gene is TRBJ2-7, the V gene TRBV28; D gene uncertain. The TCR originated in an adult with an advanced solid tumor such as melanoma, head and neck, liver or kidney cancer. Specimen: CD4+ or CD8+ T cells sorted from blood, collected in a trial of the OX40 agonist ivuxolimab. The CDR3 bases are TGTGCCAGCAGTTTATCCCCAAAGACCTACGAGCAGTACTTC. It codes for CASSLSPKTYEQYF.